This T cell receptor beta chain came from a study of shared T cell receptors in the human thymus. Germline V gene data show CDR1 as MNHNS and CDR2 as SASEGT. V dropped 4 bases and J dropped 0; count of bases not matched to a gene: 6. This CDR3 has 16 residues. The table lists this clone with a few counts. Assay: immunoSEQ multiplex PCR; the TCRdb copy retains only in-frame clones and omits some. This sample has just under 550,000 clones, with around 78% found just once. The sample also formed part of further work on human thymus T cells. That work adds: It was healthy Finnish infants having corrective surgery for congenital heart defects who were the donors.

This sequence joins TRBV6-1 and TRBJ1-5; TRBD1 matches 7 bases. Specimen: thymocytes. The clonotype was recovered from a boy under three years old with a congenital heart defect. The CDR3 sequence is CASSGRDRYSNQPQHF. CDR3 DNA sequence: TGTGCCAGCAGTGGGCGGGACAGATATAGCAATCAGCCCCAGCATTTT.